This T cell receptor beta chain was captured by sequencing in a study of T-cell reconstitution after alpha-beta-depleted transplantation in children. Unique molecular identifiers tagged the TCRbeta library. In TCRdb, the PCR reads were re-called with MiXCR into one record per CDR3 protein. Of 350,000 to 400,000 distinct CDR3 sequences in the sample, 10% to 15% were seen once. The CDR3 is made up of 17 amino acids. The germline V gene has CDR1 MNHEY and CDR2 SVGEGT. V was shortened by 4 bases and J by 0 bases, with 15 bases between the two germline ends. This clonotype was obtained from a human donor who donated a stem cell graft to a child with Fanconi anemia. This rearrangement joins TRBV6-2 or TRBV6-3 to TRBJ2-2; D may be TRBD1 (5 bases). The sequenced sample was PBMCs, obtained from the stem cell graft. The CDR3 nucleotides are TGTGCCAGCAGTTCCGACTCACAGGCGACGAACACCGGGGAGCTGTTTTTT. Encoded protein: CASSSDSQATNTGELFF.